These 20 T cell receptor beta chains came from one sample sequenced in a study of blood T cells in healthy people across ages. A second PCR, run for roughly 7 to 11 cycles, used a sample-barcoded 5' primer plus a J-beta primer mix. TCRdb re-analysed the 5' RACE reads in MiXCR, keeping a single row per CDR3 protein. The table lists fewer than 2 million distinct CDR3 sequences, around 40% of them singletons. The sequenced sample was blood. These receptors were collected from a human donor in good health.

CDR3 in amino acids: CASRGTVEANYGYTF. The CDR3 nucleotides are TGTGCCAGCAGGGGGACGGTGGAAGCTAACTATGGCTACACCTTC. This rearrangement joins TRBV6-5 to TRBJ1-2; maybe TRBD1 (5 bases). From germline, CDR1 is MNHEY and CDR2 SVGAGI. The V end was cut by 6 bases, the J end by 0 bases, with 14 bases between. This CDR3 spans 15 amino acids.

This chain uses TRBV19 with TRBJ2-4; 8 bases map to TRBD1. The DNA end lines up better with TRBJ2-7; the J call may be wrong. The CDR3 contains 11 residues. Germline values: CDR1 LNHDA, CDR2 SQIVND (reference sequence). The CDR3 DNA reads as TGTGCGACAGGGGCGCTCTACGAGCAGTACTTC. It encodes CATGALYEQYF.

The rearrangement uses TRBV2 and TRBJ1-1; possible D gene TRBD1, 5 bases. CDR3 size: 14 residues. V lost 5 bases and J lost 5, with 15 bases in between. Germline loops: CDR1 SNHLY, CDR2 FYNNEI. As DNA, the CDR3 is TGTGCCAGCAGTTCTTCCTTGGGGGGAACTGAAGCTTTCTTT. As protein: CASSSSLGGTEAFF.

This chain joins TRBV12-3 or TRBV12-4 and TRBJ2-1; 9 bases map to TRBD1. This CDR3 has 14 amino acids. Trimming at V came to 5 bases and at J to 8 bases, leaving 7 bases not matched to a gene. CDR3 nucleotides: TGTGCCAGCAGTCCGCCGGGACAGGGATATGAGCAGTTCTTC. As protein: CASSPPGQGYEQFF.

The V call is TRBV29-1, the J call TRBJ2-5; 10 nucleotides agree with TRBD1. The CDR3 is made up of 15 amino acids. The germline V gene has CDR1 SQVTM and CDR2 ANQGSEA. The trim removed 3 bases at V and 5 bases at J, leaving 9 bases unmatched. The CDR3 spells CSVESFVGQGETQYF. Written as DNA, the CDR3 is TGCAGCGTTGAGTCATTCGTGGGACAGGGGGAGACCCAGTACTTC.

In its sample, this clonotype was seen once. V is TRBV7-2 and J is TRBJ1-2; 10 nucleotides agree with TRBD1. CDR3 length: 15 residues. From germline, CDR1 is SGHTA and CDR2 FQGNSA. Trimming cost V 2 bases and J 7 bases; bases outside gene matches: 7. The DNA for the CDR3 is TGTGCCAGCAGCTTAAATAAAGGGACAGGGGTTGGCTACACCTTC. Protein product: CASSLNKGTGVGYTF.

The chain recombines TRBV29-1 with TRBJ2-7; possibly TRBD2 for D (6 bases). CDR1 and CDR2 (germline): SQVTM, ANQGSEA. Trimming took off 2 bases at V and 3 bases at J, with 29 bases between the two ends. The CDR3 loop spans 19 amino acids. The CDR3 sequence is CSVEYSMGSGSGVDYEQYF. Here the CDR3 DNA reads TGCAGCGTTGAATACTCGATGGGGTCGGGTAGCGGCGTCGACTACGAGCAGTACTTC.

Only a few counts were recorded for this clonotype. The chain carries TRBV4-2 and TRBJ2-7, with 8 bases matching TRBD2. Trimming removed 1 base from V and 0 bases from J; junction bases left unmatched: 8. Germline CDR1 reads LGHNA; CDR2 reads YNFKEQ. The CDR3 has 17 amino acids. CDR3 sequence: CASSQGYAGTSSYEQYF. For the CDR3, the DNA is TGTGCCAGCAGCCAAGGTTACGCCGGGACTAGCTCCTACGAGCAGTACTTC.

The chain joins TRBV9 to TRBJ2-2, with a tentative D call TRBD2 (6 bases). V lost 0 bases and J lost 4, with 13 bases in between. The CDR3 is 16 amino acids. In germline, CDR1 is SGDLS, CDR2 YYNGEE. The CDR3 sequence is CASSVAGQGGTGELFF. The CDR3, as DNA: TGTGCCAGCAGCGTAGCTGGGCAGGGAGGCACCGGGGAGCTGTTTTTT.

This clonotype appeared a few times. The rearrangement links TRBV14 to TRBJ2-7, with D uncertain. Germline assignment: CDR1 SGHDN and CDR2 FVKESK. The CDR3 has 19 residues. V was cut by 0 bases and J by 6 bases, with 27 bases left in between. CDR3 residues: CASSQEVVATPGSWGEQYF. As DNA, the CDR3 is TGTGCCAGCAGCCAAGAGGTCGTGGCTACACCGGGCAGTTGGGGCGAGCAGTACTTC.

In its sample, this clonotype was seen a few times. The V call is TRBV20-1, the J call TRBJ2-1; D may be TRBD2 (6 bases). CDR1 is DFQATT and CDR2 is SNEGSKA in the germline V gene (reference sequence). V was trimmed by 1 base and J by 9 bases, leaving 22 bases between them. The CDR3 sequence is 16 residues long. The CDR3 nucleotides are TGCAGTGCTAGAGGGATTAGGCGGGGACGGTTGGGTGAGCAGTTCTTC. It is translated as CSARGIRRGRLGEQFF.

The sample holds many counts of this clonotype. DNA of the CDR3: TGTGCCAGCAAGTTGGGGGGGACAGGGGTTTACGAGCAGTACTTC. This codes for CASKLGGTGVYEQYF. V and J are TRBV6-5 and TRBJ2-7; 10 bases map to TRBD1. V lost 7 bases and J lost 4; bases outside the gene matches: 10. This CDR3 spans 15 amino acids. Germline V gene data show CDR1 as MNHEY and CDR2 as SVGAGI.

There are a few counts of this clonotype. The chain joins TRBV29-1 to TRBJ2-5, with D uncertain. Trimming left V 0 bases short and J 6 bases short, with 5 bases between. CDR3 length: 11 residues. The germline CDR1 and CDR2 sequences are SQVTM and ANQGSEA. The CDR3 sequence: CSVEDRQTQYF. CDR3 bases: TGCAGCGTTGAAGATCGGCAGACCCAGTACTTC.

This chain links TRBV6-1 with TRBJ1-2; 8 positions match TRBD1. This CDR3 spans 15 amino acids. Losses at the gene ends were 6 bases for V and 2 bases for J; bases not matched to a gene: 8. Germline CDR1 and CDR2: MNHNS and SASEGT. For the CDR3, the DNA is TGTGCCAGCAGCCCCCGGACAGGGAACAACTATGGCTACACCTTC. It is translated as CASSPRTGNNYGYTF.

The genes are TRBV5-1 and TRBJ2-1; D remains unclear. V was trimmed by 0 bases and J by 3 bases, leaving 16 bases between them. Germline loops: CDR1 SGHRS, CDR2 YFSETQ. The CDR3 runs 17 residues. The CDR3 coding sequence is TGCGCCAGCAGCTTGGCCGGGTGGGGAACACACTACAATGAGCAGTTCTTC. Amino acid sequence: CASSLAGWGTHYNEQFF.

The rearrangement joins TRBV4-2 to TRBJ2-5, with 7 bases identical to TRBD1. The length of the CDR3 is 15 residues. With 2 bases clipped from V and 4 bases from J, the junction kept 7 bases outside the gene matches. Germline values: CDR1 LGHNA, CDR2 YNFKEQ. CDR3 in DNA: TGTGCCAGCAGCCAACAGACAGGGTCCCTAGAGACCCAGTACTTC. It translates to CASSQQTGSLETQYF.

The chain links TRBV12-3 or TRBV12-4 to TRBJ1-2; D is ambiguous. The V gene lost 1 base and the J gene lost 8 bases, with 14 bases spanning the gap. The CDR3 has 14 amino acids. In nucleotides, the CDR3 is TGTGCCAGCAGTTTAGTTGTGGCAAATCGGGGCTACACCTTC. Its translation: CASSLVVANRGYTF.

This clonotype occurred a few times. V gene TRBV9 combines with J gene TRBJ2-5, with 14 bases that match TRBD2. V lost 3 bases, J lost 2 bases, and 6 bases stayed unmatched. Germline CDR1 SGDLS, CDR2 YYNGEE. The CDR3 spans 17 residues. CDR3 amino acids: CASSGTSGGLVQETQYF. DNA of the CDR3: TGTGCCAGCAGCGGGACTAGCGGGGGGCTCGTACAAGAGACCCAGTACTTC.

The rearrangement joins TRBV7-2 to TRBJ1-4; D gene unclear. Germline CDR1 is SGHTA and CDR2 is FQGNSA. V lost 3 bases to trimming and J lost 5 bases, with 7 bases between them. CDR3 length equals 13 residues. CDR3 residues: CASSLYTNEKLFF. CDR3 DNA: TGTGCCAGCAGCTTGTACACAAATGAAAAACTGTTTTTT.

The chain employs TRBV24-1 and TRBJ2-5; D assignment may be TRBD1 or TRBD2 (6 bases each). Germline V gene lookup returns CDR1 KGHDR and CDR2 SFDVKD. Between the trimmed V and J ends, which lost 1 base and 11 bases, there was a span of 22 bases. This CDR3 has 16 amino acids. The CDR3 DNA follows: TGTGCCACCAGTGATTTTAGGGGGGCCTCCTACAATGAGCAGTACTTC. It specifies CATSDFRGASYNEQYF.